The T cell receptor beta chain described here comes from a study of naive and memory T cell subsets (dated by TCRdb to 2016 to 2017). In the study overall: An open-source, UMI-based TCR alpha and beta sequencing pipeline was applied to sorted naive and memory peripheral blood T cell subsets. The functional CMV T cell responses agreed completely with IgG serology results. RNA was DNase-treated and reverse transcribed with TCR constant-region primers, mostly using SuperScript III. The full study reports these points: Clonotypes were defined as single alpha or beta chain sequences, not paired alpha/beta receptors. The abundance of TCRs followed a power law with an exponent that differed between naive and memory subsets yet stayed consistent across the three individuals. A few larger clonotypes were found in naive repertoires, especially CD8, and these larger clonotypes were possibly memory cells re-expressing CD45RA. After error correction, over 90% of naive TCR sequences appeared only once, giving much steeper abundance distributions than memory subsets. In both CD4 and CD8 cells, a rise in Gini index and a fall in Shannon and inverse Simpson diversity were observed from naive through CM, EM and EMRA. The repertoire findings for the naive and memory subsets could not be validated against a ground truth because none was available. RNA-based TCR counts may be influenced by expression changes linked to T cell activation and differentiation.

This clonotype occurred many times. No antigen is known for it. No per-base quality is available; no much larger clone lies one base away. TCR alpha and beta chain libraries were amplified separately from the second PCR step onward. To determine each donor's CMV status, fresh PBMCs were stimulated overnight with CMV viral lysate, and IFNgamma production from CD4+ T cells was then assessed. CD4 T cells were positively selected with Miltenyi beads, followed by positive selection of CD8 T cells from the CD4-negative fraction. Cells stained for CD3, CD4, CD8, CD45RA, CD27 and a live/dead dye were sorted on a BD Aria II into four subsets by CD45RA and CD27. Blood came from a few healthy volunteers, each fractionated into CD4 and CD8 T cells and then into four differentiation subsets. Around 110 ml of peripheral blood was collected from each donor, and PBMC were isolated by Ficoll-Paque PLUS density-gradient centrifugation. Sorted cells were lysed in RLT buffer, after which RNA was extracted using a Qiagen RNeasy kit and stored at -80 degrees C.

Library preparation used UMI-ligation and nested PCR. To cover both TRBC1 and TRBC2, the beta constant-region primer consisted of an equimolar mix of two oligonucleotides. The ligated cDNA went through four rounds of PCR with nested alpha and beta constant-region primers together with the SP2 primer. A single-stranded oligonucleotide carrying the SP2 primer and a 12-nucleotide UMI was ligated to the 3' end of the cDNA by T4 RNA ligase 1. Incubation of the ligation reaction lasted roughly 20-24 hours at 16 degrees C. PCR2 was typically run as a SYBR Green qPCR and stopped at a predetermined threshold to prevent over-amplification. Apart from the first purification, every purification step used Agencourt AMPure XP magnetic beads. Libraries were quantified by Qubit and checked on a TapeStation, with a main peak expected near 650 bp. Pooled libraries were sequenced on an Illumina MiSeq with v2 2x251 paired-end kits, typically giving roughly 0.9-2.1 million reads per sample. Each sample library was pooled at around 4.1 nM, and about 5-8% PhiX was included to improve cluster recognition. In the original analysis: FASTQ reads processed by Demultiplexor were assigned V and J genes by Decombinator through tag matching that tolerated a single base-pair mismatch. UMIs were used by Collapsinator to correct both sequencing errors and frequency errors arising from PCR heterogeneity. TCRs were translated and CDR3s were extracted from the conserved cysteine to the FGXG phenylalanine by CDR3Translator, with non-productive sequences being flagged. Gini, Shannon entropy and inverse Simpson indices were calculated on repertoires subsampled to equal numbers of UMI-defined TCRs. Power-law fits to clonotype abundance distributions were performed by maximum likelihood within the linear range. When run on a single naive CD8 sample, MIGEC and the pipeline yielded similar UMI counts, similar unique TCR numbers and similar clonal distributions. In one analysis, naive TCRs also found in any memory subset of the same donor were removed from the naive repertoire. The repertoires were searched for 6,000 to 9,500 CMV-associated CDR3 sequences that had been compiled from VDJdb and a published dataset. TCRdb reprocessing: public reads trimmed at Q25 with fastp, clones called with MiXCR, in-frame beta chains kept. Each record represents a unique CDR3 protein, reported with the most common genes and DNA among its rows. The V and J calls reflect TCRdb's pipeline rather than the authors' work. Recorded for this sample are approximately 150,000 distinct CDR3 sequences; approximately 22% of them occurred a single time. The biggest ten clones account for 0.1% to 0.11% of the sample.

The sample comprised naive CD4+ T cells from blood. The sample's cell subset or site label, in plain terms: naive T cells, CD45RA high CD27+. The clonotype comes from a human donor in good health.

The CDR3 here reads CASSFRSGGLKTQYF. The DNA reads as follows: TGTGCCAGCAGTTTTAGGAGCGGGGGGCTTAAGACCCAGTACTTC. The chain couples TRBV12-3 or TRBV12-4 to TRBJ2-5, with 9 central nucleotides matching TRBD2. The CDR3 has 15 amino acids, counting the end cysteine and phenylalanine. Only the CDR3 portion is preserved as DNA: 45 bases, with reading frame beginning at the first base. Ends trimmed: V by 3 bases, J by 6 bases; bases unmatched to a gene: 8.